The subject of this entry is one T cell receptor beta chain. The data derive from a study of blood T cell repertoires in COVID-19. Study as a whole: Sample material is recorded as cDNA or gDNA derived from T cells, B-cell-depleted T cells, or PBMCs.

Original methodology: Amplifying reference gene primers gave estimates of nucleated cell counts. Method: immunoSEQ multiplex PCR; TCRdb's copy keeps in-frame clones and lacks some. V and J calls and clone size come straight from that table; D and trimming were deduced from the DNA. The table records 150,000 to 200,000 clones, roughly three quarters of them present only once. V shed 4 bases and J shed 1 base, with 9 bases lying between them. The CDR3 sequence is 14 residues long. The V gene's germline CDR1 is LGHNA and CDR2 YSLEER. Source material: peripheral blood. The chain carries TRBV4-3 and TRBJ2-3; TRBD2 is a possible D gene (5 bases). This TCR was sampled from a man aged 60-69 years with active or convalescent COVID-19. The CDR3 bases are TGCGCCAGCAGCCTCGGTAGCGGCACAGATACGCAGTATTTT. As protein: CASSLGSGTDTQYF.